This TCR beta chain was captured in a study of blood T cells in healthy people across ages. Study-wide points: As age increased, TCR beta diversity per million T cells fell in a roughly linear fashion.

The junction had 4 bases not matched to a gene; V was cut back by 1 base and J by 6 bases. Germline lookup yields CDR1 MGHRA and CDR2 YSYEKL. CDR3 size: 15 residues. Regarding this clonotype: Its antigen remains unidentified.

The draw of peripheral blood yielded ten milliliters from each donor. Isolated per sample were at least 6 million PBMCs. Then a second PCR, running about 6 to 12 cycles, was carried out with a sample-barcoded 5' primer and a J-beta primer mix. TCRdb used MiXCR to reprocess the 5' RACE reads, holding one entry per CDR3 protein. The table has 780,000 or so distinct CDR3 sequences, approximately 53% seen once. The TCR originated in a middle-aged man in good health. The sequenced material came from blood. The gene calls are TRBV4-1 and TRBJ2-7; 12 nucleotides match TRBD2. CDR3 sequence reads: CASSQVLAGGVEQYF. CDR3 nucleotide sequence: TGCGCCAGCAGCCAAGTTCTAGCGGGAGGGGTCGAGCAGTACTTC.